This T cell receptor beta chain was captured by sequencing in a study of shared T cell receptors in the human thymus. This table comes from immunoSEQ multiplex PCR, and its TCRdb copy is limited to in-frame clones, with some not included. The data show about 660,000 clones, with 88% seen just once and 0.008% to 0.011% held by the top ten. Germline-derived CDR1 and CDR2 are LNHDA and SQIVND (reference sequence). V lost 8 bases to trimming and J lost 4 bases, with 20 bases between them. The CDR3 loop spans 15 amino acids. These data were also reused for a study on human thymus T cells. That publication notes: Each of the donors was a healthy Finnish infant who was undergoing open corrective cardiac surgery for congenital heart defects. Blood and thymic repertoires both appeared biased in V and J gene usage. What related research reported was that thymic repertoires overlapped highly among unrelated individuals.

The receptor's source is a boy less than two years old with a congenital heart defect. The chain combines TRBV19 with TRBJ1-2; D ambiguous. The sequencing sample was made of thymocytes. In nucleotides, the CDR3 is TGTGCCAGTGCCCATCGGCAGAGGCCCGGCTATGGCTACACCTTC. It yields the protein CASAHRQRPGYGYTF.